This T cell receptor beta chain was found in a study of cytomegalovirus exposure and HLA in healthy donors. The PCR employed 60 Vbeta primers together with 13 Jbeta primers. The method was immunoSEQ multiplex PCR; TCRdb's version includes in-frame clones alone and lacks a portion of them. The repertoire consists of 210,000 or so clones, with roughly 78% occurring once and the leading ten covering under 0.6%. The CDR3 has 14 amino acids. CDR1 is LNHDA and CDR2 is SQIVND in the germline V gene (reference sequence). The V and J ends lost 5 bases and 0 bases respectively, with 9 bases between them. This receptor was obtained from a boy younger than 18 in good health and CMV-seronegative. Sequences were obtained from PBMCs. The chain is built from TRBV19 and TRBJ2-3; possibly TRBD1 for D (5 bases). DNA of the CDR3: TGTGCCAGTAGTGGTTGGGGCAGCACAGATACGCAGTATTTT. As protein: CASSGWGSTDTQYF.